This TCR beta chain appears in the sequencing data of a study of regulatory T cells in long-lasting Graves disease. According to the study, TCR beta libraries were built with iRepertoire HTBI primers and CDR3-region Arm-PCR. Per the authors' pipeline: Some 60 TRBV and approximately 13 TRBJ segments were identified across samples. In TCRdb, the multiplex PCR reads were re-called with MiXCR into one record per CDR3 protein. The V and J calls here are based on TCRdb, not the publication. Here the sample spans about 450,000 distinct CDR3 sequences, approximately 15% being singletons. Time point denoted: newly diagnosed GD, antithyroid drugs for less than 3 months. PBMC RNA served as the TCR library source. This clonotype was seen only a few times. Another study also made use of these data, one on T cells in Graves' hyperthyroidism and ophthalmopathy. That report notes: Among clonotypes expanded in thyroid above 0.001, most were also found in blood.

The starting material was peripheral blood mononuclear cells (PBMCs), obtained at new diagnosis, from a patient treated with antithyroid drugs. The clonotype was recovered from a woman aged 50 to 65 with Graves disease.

The CDR3 spells CASSQRVTGELFF. For the CDR3, the DNA is TGTGCCAGCAGCCAACGAGTTACCGGGGAGCTGTTTTTT. J is TRBJ2-2 and V is TRBV3-1; no clear D gene. The CDR3 loop spans 13 amino acids. Germline V gene sequence: CDR1 LGHDT, CDR2 YNNKEL (reference sequence). Trimming left V 2 bases short and J 5 bases short, with 6 bases between.